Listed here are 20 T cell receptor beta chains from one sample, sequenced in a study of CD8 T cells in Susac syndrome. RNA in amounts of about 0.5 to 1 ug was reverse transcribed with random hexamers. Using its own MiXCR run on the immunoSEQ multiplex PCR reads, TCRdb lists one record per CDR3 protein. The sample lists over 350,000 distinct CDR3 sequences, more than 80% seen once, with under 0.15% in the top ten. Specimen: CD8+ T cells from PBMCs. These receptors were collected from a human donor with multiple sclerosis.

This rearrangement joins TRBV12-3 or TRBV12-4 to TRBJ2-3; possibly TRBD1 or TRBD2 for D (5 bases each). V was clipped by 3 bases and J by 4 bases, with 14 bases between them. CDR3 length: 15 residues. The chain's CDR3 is CASSLGRNGADTQYF. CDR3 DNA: TGTGCCAGCAGTTTGGGACGCAACGGGGCAGATACGCAGTATTTT.

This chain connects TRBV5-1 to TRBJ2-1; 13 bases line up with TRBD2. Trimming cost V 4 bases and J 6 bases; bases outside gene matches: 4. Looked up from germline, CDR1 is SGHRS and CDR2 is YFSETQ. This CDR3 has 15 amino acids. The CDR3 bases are TGCGCCAGCAGCCCGGGACTAGCGGGAATCAATGAGCAGTTCTTC. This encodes CASSPGLAGINEQFF.

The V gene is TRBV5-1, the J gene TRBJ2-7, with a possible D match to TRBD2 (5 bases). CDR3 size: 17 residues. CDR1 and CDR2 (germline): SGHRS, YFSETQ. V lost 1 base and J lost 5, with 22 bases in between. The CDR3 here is CASSLSPVGVSYNEQYF. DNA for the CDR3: TGCGCCAGCAGCTTGTCTCCGGTCGGGGTGAGCTACAACGAGCAGTACTTC.

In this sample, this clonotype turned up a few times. The CDR3 bases are TGTGCCAGCAGCGTAGCTCAGGGGCGGCACGCCTACGAGCAGTACTTC. Amino acid sequence: CASSVAQGRHAYEQYF. The rearrangement joins TRBV9 to TRBJ2-7; weak D call: TRBD1 (6 bases). From germline, CDR1 is SGDLS and CDR2 YYNGEE. V lost 0 bases, J lost 2 bases, and 15 bases lay in between. The CDR3 sequence is 16 residues long.

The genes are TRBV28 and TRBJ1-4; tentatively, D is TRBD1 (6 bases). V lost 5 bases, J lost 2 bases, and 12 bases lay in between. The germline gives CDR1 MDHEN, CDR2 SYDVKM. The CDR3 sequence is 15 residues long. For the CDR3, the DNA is TGTGCCAGCAGTCCTCAGGACAGCACTAATGAAAAACTGTTTTTT. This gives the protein CASSPQDSTNEKLFF.

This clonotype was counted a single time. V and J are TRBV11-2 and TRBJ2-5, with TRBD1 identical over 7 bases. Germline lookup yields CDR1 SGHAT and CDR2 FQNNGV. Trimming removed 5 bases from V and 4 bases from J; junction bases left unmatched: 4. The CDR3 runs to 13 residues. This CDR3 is CASSPGTVETQYF. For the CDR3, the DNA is TGTGCCAGCAGCCCCGGGACAGTAGAGACCCAGTACTTC.

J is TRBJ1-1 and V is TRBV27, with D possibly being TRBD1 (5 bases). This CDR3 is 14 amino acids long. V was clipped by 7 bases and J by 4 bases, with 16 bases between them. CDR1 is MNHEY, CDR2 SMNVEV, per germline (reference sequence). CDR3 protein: CASTSAGRGTEAFF. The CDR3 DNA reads TGTGCCAGCACCTCCGCCGGGAGGGGCACTGAAGCTTTCTTT.

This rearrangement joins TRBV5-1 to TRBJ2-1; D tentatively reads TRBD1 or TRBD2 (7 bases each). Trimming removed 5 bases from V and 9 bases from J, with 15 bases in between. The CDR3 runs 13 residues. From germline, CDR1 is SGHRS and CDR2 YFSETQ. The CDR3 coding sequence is TGCGCCAGCAGGGAGTCAGGGGGGGCTGAGCAGTTCTTC. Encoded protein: CASRESGGAEQFF.

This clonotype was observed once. CDR3 DNA: TGTGCCAGTAGTATCTCGTCGACTAATCAGCCCCAGCATTTT. This encodes CASSISSTNQPQHF. V is TRBV19 and J is TRBJ1-5; no definite D call. Germline lookup yields CDR1 LNHDA and CDR2 SQIVND (reference sequence). CDR3 length: 14 residues. The V and J ends lost 3 bases and 4 bases respectively, with 10 bases between them.

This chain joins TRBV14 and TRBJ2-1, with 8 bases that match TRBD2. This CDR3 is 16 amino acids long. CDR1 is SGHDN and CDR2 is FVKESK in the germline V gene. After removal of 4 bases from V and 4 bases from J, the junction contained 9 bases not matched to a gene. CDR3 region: CASSPASGGPYNEQFF. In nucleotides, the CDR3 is TGTGCCAGCAGCCCCGCGAGCGGGGGCCCTTACAATGAGCAGTTCTTC.

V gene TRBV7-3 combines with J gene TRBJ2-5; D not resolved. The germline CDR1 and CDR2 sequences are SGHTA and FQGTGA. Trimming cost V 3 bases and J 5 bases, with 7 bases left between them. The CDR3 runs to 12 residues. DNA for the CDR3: TGTGCCAGCAGCTTGAATGGGGAGACCCAGTACTTC. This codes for CASSLNGETQYF.

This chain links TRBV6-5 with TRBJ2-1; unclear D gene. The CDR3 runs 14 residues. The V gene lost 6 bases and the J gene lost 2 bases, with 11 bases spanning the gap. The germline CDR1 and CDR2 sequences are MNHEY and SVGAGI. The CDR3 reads CASSPGRTYNEQFF. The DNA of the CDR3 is TGTGCCAGCAGCCCCGGACGCACCTACAATGAGCAGTTCTTC.

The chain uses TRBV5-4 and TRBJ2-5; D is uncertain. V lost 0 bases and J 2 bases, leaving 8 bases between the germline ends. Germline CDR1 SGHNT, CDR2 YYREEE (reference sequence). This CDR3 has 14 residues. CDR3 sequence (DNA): TGTGCCAGCAGCTTGGAGCAGGAACAAGAGACCCAGTACTTC. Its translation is CASSLEQEQETQYF.

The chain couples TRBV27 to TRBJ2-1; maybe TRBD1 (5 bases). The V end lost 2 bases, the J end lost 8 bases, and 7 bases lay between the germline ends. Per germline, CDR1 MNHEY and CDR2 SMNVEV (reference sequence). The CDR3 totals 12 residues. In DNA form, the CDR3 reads TGTGCCAGCAGTTTACCAGGGTATGAGCAGTTCTTC. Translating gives CASSLPGYEQFF.

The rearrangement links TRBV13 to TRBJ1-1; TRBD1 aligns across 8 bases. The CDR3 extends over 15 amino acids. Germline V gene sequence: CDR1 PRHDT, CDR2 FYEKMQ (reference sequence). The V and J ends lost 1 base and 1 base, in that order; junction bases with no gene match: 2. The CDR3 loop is CASSLEGTGNTEAFF. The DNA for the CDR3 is TGTGCCAGCAGCTTAGAAGGGACAGGGAACACTGAAGCTTTCTTT.

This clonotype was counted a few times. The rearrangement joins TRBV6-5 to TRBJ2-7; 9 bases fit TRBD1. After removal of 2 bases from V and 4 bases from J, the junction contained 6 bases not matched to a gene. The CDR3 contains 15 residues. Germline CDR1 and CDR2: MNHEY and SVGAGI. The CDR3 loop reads CASSYPGQGRYEQYF. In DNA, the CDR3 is TGTGCCAGCAGTTACCCGGGACAGGGAAGATACGAGCAGTACTTC.

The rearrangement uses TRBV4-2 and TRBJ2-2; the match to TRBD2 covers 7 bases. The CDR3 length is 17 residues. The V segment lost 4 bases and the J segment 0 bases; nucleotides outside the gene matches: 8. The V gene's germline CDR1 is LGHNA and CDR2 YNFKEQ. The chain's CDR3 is CASSPRYAGANTGELFF. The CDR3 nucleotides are TGTGCCAGCAGCCCTAGATATGCGGGGGCGAACACCGGGGAGCTGTTTTTT.

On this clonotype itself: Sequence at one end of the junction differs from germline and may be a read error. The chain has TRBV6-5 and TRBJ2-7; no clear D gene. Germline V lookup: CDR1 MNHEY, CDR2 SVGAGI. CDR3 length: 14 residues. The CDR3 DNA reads TGTGCCAGCGGTTACTCTTCAGGAACCTACGAGCAGTACTTC. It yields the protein CASGYSSGTYEQYF.

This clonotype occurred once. DNA of the CDR3: TGTGCCTGGAGTCCACTCAGGGTGGCGGAGACCCAGTACTTC. Its protein product is CAWSPLRVAETQYF. The J gene is TRBJ2-5, the V gene TRBV30, with D maybe TRBD1 (5 bases). The V gene lost 2 bases and the J gene lost 5 bases, with 15 bases spanning the gap. The CDR3 sequence is 14 residues long. In germline, CDR1 is GTSNPN, CDR2 SVGIG (reference sequence).

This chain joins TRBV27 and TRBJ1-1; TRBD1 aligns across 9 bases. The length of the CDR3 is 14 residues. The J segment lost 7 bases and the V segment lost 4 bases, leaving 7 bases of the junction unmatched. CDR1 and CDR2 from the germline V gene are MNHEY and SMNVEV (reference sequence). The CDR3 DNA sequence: TGTGCCAGCAGTTATTCACAGGGGGCAATTGAAGCTTTCTTT. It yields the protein CASSYSQGAIEAFF.